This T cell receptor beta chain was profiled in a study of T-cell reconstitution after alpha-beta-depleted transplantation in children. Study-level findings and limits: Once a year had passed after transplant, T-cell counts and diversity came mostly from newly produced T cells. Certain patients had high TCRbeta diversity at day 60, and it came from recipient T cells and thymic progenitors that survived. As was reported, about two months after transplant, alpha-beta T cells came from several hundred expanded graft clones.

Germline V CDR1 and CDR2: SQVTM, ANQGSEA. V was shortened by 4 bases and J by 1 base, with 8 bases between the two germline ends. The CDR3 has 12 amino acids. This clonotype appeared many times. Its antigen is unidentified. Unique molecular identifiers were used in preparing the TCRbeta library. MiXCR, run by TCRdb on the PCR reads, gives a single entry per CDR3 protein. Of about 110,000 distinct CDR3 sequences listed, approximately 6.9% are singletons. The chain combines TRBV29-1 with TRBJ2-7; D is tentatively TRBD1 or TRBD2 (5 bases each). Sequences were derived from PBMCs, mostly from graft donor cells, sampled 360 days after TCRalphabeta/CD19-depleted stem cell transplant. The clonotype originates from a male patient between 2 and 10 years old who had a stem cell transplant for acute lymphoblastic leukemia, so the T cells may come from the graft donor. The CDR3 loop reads CSVGDGSYEQYF. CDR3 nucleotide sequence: TGCAGCGTTGGGGACGGATCCTACGAGCAGTACTTC.